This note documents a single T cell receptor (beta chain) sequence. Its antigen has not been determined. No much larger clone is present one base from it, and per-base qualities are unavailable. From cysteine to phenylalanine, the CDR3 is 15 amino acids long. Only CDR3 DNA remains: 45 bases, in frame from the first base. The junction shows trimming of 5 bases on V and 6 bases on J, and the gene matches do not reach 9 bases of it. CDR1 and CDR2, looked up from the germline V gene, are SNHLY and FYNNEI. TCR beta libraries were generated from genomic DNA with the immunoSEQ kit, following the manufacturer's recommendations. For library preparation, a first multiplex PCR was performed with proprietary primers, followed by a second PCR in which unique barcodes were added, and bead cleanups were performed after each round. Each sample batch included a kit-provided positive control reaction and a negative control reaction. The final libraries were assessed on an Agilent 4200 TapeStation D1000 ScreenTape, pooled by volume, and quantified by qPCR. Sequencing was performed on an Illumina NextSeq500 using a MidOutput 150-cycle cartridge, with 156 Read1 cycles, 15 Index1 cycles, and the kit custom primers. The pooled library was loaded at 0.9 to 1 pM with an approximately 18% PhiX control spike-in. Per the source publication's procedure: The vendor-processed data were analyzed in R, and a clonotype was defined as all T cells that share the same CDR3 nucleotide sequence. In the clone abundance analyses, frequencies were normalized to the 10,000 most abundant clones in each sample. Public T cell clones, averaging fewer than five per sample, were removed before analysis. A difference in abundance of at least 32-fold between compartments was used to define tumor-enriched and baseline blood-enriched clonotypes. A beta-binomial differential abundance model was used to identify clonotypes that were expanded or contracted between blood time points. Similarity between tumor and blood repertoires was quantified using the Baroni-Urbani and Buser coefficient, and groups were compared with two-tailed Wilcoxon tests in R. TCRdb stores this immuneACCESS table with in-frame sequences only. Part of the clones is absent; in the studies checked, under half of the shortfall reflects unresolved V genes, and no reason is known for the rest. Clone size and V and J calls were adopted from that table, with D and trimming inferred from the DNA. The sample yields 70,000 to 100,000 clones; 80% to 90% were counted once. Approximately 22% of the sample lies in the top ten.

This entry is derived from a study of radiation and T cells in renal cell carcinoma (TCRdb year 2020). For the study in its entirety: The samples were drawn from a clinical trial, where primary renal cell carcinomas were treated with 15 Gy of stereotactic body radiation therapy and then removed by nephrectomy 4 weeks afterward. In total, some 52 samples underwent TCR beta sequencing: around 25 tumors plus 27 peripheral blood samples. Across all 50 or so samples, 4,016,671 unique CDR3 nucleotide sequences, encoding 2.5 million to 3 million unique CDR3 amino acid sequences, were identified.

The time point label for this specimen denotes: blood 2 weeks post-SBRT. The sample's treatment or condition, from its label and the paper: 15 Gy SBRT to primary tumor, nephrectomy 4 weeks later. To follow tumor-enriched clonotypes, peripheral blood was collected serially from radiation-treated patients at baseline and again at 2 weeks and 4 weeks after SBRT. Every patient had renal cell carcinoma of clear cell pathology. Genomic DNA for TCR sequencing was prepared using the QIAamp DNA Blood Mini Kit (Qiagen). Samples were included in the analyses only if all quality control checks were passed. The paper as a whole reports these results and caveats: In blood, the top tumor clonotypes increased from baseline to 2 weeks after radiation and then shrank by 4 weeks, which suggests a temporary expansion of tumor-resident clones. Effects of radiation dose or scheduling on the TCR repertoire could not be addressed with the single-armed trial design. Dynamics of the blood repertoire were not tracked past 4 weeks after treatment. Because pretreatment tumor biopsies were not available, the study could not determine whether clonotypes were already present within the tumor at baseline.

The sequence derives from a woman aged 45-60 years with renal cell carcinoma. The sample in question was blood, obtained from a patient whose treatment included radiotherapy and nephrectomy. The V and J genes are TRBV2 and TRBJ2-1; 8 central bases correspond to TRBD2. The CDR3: CASSPGLGGTNEQFF. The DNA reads TGTGCCAGCAGTCCGGGACTAGGGGGAACCAATGAGCAGTTCTTC.